This T cell receptor beta chain comes out of a study of blood T cells in healthy people across ages. Caucasian, healthy and from Russia, the donors were aged between roughly 6 and 95. A note on this clonotype: The target antigen is unknown.

The use of a sample-barcoded 5' primer and a J-beta primer mix characterized a second PCR of roughly 7 to 11 cycles. TCRdb re-derived calls from the 5' RACE reads in MiXCR, one entry per CDR3 protein. The sample carries approximately 780,000 distinct CDR3 sequences, about a quarter recorded once. Study-wide findings and caveats: Among T cells, TCR beta diversity per million cells dropped roughly linearly as age rose.

These data are also associated with another study on T cells of mothers and their children. That source notes: The overlap seen between related mothers and children slightly exceeded that of unrelated pairs, though not significantly.

The sequence came from a boy between 10 and 17 years old in good health. The sequencing sample was made of blood.

The CDR3 DNA sequence: TGTGCCAGCAGCTTCGGAGACGGCCATAACTACGAGCAGTACTTC. Translation gives CASSFGDGHNYEQYF. The chain carries TRBV13 and TRBJ2-5; the D is unclear. Judging by the DNA end, TRBJ2-7 fits better; the J call may be wrong. Germline-derived CDR1 and CDR2 are PRHDT and FYEKMQ (reference sequence). The CDR3 loop spans 15 amino acids.